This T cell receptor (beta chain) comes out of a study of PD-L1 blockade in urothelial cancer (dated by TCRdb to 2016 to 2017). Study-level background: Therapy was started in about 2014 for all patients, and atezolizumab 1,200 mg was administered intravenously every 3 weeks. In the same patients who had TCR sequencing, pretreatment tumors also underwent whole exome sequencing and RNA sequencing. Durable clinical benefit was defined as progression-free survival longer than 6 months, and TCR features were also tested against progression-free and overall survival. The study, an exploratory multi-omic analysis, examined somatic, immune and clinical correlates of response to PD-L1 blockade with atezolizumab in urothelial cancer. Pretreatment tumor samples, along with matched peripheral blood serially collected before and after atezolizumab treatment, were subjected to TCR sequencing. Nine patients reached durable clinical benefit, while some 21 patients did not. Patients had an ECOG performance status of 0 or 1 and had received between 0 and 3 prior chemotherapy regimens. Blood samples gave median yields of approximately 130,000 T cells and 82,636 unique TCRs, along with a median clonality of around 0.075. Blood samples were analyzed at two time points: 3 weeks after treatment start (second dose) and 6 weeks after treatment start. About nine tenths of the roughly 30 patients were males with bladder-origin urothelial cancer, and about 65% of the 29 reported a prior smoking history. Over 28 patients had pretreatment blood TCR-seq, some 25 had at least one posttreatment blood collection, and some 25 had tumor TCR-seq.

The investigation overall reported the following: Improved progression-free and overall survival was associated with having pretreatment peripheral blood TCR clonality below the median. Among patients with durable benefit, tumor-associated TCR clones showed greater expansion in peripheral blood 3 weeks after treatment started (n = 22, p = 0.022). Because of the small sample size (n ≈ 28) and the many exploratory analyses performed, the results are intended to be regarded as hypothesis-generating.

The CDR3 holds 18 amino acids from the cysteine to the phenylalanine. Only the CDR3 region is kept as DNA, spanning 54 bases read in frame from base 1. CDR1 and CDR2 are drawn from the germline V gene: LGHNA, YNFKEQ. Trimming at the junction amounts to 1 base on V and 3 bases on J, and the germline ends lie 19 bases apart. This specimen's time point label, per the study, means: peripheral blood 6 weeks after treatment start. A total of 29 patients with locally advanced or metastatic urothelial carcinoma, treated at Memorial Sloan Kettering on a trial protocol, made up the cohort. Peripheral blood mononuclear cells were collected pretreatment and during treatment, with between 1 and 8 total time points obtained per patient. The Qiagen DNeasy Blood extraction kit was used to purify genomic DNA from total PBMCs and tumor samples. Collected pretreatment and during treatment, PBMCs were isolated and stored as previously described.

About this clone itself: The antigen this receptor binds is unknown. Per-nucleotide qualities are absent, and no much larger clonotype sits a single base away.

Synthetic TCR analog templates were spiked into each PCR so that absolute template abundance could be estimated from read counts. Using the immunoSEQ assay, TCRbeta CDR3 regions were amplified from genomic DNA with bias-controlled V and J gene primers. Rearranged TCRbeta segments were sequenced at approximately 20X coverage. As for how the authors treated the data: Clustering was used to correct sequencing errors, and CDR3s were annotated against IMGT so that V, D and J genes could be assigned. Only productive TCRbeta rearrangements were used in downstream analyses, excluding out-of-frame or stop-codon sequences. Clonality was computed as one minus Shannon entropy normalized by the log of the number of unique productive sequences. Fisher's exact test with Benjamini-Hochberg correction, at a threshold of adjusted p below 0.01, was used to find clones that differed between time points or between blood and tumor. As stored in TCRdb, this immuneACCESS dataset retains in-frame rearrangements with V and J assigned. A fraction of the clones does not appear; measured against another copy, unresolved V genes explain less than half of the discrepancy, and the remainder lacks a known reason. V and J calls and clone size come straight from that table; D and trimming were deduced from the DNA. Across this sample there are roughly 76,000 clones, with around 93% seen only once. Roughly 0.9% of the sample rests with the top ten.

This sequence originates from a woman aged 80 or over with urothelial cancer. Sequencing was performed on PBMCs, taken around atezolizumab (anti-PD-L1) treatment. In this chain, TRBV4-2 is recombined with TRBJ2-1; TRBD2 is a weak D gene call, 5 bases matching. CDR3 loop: CASSQARLAIIIYNEQFF. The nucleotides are TGTGCCAGCAGCCAAGCTAGGCTAGCAATAATTATCTACAATGAGCAGTTCTTC.